Sequencing of this T cell receptor (beta chain) was carried out in a study of beta chain features in type 1 diabetes. About this clone itself: Its specificity is not known. In the same sample, other DNA sequences code for this CDR3.

CDR1 is SGHRS and CDR2 is YFSETQ in the germline V gene. The length of the CDR3 is 13 residues. Trimming removed 3 bases at V and 4 bases at J, with 11 bases between. Study-wide points: Type 1 diabetes patients had TCRB CDR3s that were shorter (moderately but significantly so) in all four CD4+ subsets. A greater similarity of naive, central memory and Treg TCRB repertoires was seen among patients than among healthy donors.

TCRB transcripts that were expressed got sequenced, as all of the isolated RNA had been reverse transcribed. Method: immunoSEQ multiplex PCR; TCRdb's copy keeps in-frame clones and lacks some. Among about 360,000 clones listed, roughly 12% were seen once. The sequencing input was naive CD4+ T cells from blood. The origin of this receptor is a woman younger than 35 with type 1 diabetes. J is TRBJ2-7 and V is TRBV5-1, with a weak D call TRBD1 (6 bases). The CDR3 loop is CASSSGQLYEQYF. CDR3 sequence (DNA): TGCGCCAGCAGCTCCGGACAGCTATACGAGCAGTACTTC. Combining the CDR3 with reference TRBV5-1 and TRBJ2-7 gives the whole variable domain KAGVTQTPRYLIKTRGQQVTLSCSPISGHRSVSWYQQTPGQGLQFLFEYFSETQRNKGNFPGRFSGRQFSNSRSEMNVSTLELGDSALYLCASSSGQLYEQYFGPGTRLTVT.